Given below is one T cell receptor (beta chain) in context. The CDR3 has 18 amino acids. Germline CDR1 SGHAT, CDR2 FQNNGV. The V end lost 1 base, the J end lost 1 base, and 17 bases lay between the germline ends. TCRdb's copy holds only in-frame clones and misses some; the assay was immunoSEQ multiplex PCR. The profile shows about 19,000 clones, 85% to 90% of them singletons. The data derive from a study of untreated major depressive disorder. Donors lacked major illness, comorbidities, regular medication, drug use, or heavy drinking. From thawed PBMCs, CD4+ T cells were purified by negative selection. Enrichment usually gave approximately 95% pure CD4+ T cells.

This chain uses TRBV11-2 with TRBJ2-1; either TRBD1 or TRBD2 may supply D (6 bases each). The sequence was obtained from a woman under 40 in good health. Sequenced: CD4+ T cells from PBMCs. As DNA, the CDR3 is TGTGCCAGCAGCTTAGGGGGGGCGTTGGGACAATCCTACAATGAGCAGTTCTTC. This encodes CASSLGGALGQSYNEQFF.